Below, one T cell receptor (beta chain) is given with its context. Its specificity is unknown. The sample originates from a study of regulatory T cells in long-lasting Graves disease. The time point here: persistent/refractory GD, antithyroid drugs over 5 years with positive TRAb. The TCR library was prepared using RNA isolated from PBMCs. Building of the TCR beta libraries involved iRepertoire HTBI primers and Arm-PCR of CDR3 regions. TCRdb used MiXCR to reprocess the multiplex PCR reads, holding one entry per CDR3 protein. The table records around 450,000 distinct CDR3 sequences, roughly 21% of them present only once. General study points: Analyses excluded thyroid tissue, covering peripheral blood alone.

Sample: peripheral blood mononuclear cells (PBMCs), taken when the disease was refractory, from a patient treated with antithyroid drugs. The clonotype comes from a female donor with Graves disease.

In DNA, the CDR3 is TGTGCCAGCAAGACCATTTCTGATTCCACTGAAGCTTTCTTT. Protein product: CASKTISDSTEAFF. This sequence joins TRBV7-3 and TRBJ1-1; D remains ambiguous. CDR1 SGHTA and CDR2 FQGTGA come from the germline V gene. This CDR3 has 14 amino acids. V lost 7 bases and J 4 bases, leaving 16 bases between the germline ends.